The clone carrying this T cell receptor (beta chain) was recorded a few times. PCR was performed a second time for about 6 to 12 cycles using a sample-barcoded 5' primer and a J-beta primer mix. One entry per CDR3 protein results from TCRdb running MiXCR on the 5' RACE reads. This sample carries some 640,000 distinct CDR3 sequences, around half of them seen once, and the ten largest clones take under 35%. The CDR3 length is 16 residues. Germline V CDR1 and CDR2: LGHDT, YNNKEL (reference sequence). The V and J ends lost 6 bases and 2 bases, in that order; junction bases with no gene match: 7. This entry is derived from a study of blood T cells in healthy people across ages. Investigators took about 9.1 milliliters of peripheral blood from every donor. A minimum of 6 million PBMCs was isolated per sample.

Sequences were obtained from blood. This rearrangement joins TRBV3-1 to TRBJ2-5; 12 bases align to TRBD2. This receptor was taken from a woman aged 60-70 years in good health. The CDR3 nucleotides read TGTGCCAGCAGTCGAGGACTAGCGGGACAGCAAGAGACCCAGTACTTC. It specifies CASSRGLAGQQETQYF.